This T cell receptor (beta chain) was recorded in a study of PD-L1 blockade in urothelial cancer. Across the study: Male sex and bladder-origin urothelial cancer characterized about 90% of the 29 patients. Study-wide results and limits: Pretreatment clonality of the blood TCR repertoire below the median was predictive of superior survival. When measured at 3 weeks, tumor-associated blood clones expanded more in durable-benefit patients.

Documented time point: peripheral blood 6 weeks after treatment start. The templates were synthetic TCR analogs, and they were spiked into each PCR. Generated by immunoSEQ multiplex PCR, the TCRdb table keeps only in-frame clones and is missing some. Of around 38,000 clones in the sample, 75% to 90% were seen once. A remark on this clone: Its cognate antigen is unknown.

The CDR3 is 15 amino acids. Trimming took 7 bases from V and 7 from J; bases not matched to a gene: 11. Germline CDR1 is LNHDA and CDR2 is SQIVND (reference sequence). The starting material was PBMCs, obtained around atezolizumab (anti-PD-L1) treatment. This receptor was taken from a man in his 60s with urothelial cancer. The gene calls are TRBV19 and TRBJ2-1; 9 bases map to TRBD1. The CDR3 nucleotides read TGTGCCAGTAACCCAATTGGGGACAGGGTTAATGAGCAGTTCTTC. Protein: CASNPIGDRVNEQFF.